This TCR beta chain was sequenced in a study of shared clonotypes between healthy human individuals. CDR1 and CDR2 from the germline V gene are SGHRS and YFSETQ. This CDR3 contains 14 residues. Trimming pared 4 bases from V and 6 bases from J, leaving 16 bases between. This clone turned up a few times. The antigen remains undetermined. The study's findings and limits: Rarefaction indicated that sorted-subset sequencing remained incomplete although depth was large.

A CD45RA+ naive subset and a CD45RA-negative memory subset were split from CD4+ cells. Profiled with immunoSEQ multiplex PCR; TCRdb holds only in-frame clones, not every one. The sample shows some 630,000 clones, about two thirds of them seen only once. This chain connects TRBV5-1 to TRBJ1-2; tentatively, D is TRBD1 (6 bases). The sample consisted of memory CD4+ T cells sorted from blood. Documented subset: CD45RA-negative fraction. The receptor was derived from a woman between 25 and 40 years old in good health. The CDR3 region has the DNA TGCGCCAGCAGCCCCGCCCGGGGGCGCGATGGCTACACCTTC. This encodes CASSPARGRDGYTF. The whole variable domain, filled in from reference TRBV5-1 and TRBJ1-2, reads KAGVTQTPRYLIKTRGQQVTLSCSPISGHRSVSWYQQTPGQGLQFLFEYFSETQRNKGNFPGRFSGRQFSNSRSEMNVSTLELGDSALYLCASSPARGRDGYTFGSGTRLTVV.